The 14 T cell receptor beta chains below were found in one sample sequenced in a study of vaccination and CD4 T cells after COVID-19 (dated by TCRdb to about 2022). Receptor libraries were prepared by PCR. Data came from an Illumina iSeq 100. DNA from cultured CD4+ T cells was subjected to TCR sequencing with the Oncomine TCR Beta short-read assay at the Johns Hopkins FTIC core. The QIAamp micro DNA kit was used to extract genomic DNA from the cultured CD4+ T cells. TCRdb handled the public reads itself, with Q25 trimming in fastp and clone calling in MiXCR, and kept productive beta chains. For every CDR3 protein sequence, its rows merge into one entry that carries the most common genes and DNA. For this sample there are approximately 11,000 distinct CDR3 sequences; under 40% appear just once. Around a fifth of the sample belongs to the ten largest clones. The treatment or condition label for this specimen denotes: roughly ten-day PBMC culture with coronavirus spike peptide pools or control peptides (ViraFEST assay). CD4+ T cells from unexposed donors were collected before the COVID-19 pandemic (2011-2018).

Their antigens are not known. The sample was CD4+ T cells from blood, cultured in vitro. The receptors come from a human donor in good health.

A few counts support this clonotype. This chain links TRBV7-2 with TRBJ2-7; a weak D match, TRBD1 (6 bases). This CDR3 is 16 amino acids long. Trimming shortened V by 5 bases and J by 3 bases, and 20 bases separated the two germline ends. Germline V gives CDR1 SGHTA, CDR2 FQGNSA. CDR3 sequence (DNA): TGTGCCAGCAGCCCTTCGACAGGCCCTCCGCACTACGAGCAGTACTTC. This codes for CASSPSTGPPHYEQYF.

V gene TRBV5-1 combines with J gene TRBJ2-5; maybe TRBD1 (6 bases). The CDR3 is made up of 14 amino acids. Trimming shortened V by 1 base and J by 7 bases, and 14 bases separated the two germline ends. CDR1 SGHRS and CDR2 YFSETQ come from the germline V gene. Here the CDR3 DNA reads TGCGCCAGCAGCTTGACCCTTAAACAGGGGACCCAGTACTTC. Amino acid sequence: CASSLTLKQGTQYF.

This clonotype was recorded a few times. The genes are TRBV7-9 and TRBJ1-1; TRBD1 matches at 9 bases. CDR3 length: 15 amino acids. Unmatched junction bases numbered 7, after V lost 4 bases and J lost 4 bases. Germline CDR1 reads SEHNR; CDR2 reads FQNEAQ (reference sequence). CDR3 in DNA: TGTGCCAGCAGCTCCCCGGACAGGGGAGCCACTGAAGCTTTCTTT. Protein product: CASSSPDRGATEAFF.

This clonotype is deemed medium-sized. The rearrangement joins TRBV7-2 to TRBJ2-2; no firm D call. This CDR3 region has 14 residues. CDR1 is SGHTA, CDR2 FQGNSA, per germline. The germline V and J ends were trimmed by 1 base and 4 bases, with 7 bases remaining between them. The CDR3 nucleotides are TGTGCCAGCAGCTTAGGGCGGCCCACCGGGGAGCTGTTTTTT. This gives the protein CASSLGRPTGELFF.

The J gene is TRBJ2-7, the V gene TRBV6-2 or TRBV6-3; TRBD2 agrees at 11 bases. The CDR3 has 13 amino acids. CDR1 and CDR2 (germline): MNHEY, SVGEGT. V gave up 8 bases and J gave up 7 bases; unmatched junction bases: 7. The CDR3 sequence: CASRLAGIWEQYF. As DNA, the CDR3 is TGTGCCAGCCGACTAGCGGGAATTTGGGAGCAGTACTTC.

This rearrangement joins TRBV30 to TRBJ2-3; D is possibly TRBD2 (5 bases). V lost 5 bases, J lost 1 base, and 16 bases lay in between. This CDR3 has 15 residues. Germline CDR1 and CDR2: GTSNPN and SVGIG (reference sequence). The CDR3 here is CAWAAVARGTDTQYF. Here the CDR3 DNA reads TGTGCCTGGGCGGCGGTCGCGAGGGGCACAGATACGCAGTATTTT.

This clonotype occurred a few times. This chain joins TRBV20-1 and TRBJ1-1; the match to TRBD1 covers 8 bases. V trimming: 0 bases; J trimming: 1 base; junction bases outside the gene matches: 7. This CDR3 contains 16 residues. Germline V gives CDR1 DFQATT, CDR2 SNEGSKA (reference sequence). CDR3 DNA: TGCAGTGCTAGAGACCCCCGTGGACAGGGGAACACTGAAGCTTTCTTT. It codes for CSARDPRGQGNTEAFF.

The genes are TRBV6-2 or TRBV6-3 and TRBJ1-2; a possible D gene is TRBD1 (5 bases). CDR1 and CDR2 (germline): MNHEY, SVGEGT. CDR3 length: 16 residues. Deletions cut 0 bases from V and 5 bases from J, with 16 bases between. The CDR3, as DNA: TGTGCCAGCAGTTACTCAGGACAACGAACCCGATATGGCTACACCTTC. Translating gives CASSYSGQRTRYGYTF.

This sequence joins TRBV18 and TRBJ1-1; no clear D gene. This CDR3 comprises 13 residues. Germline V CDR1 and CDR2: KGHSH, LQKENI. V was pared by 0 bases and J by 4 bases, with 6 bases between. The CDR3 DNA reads TGTGCCAGCTCACCACCGGTCGGCACTGAAGCTTTCTTT. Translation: CASSPPVGTEAFF.

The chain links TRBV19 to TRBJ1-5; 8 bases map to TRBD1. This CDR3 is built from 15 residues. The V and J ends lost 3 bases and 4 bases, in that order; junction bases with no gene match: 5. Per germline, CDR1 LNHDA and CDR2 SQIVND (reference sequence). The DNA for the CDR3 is TGTGCCAGTAGTATTGGGGGACAGGCGAATCAGCCCCAGCATTTT. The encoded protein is CASSIGGQANQPQHF. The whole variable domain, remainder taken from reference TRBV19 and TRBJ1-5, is DGGITQSPKYLFRKEGQNVTLSCEQNLNHDAMYWYRQDPGQGLRLIYYSQIVNDFQKGDIAEGYSVSREKKESFPLTVTSAQKNPTAFYLCASSIGGQANQPQHFGDGTRLSIL.

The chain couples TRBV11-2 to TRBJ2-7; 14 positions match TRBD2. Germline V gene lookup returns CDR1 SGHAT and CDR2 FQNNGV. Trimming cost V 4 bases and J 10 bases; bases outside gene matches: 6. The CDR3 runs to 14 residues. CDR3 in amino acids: CASSSTTSGRAQYF. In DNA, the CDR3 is TGTGCCAGCAGCTCCACGACTAGCGGGAGGGCTCAGTACTTC.

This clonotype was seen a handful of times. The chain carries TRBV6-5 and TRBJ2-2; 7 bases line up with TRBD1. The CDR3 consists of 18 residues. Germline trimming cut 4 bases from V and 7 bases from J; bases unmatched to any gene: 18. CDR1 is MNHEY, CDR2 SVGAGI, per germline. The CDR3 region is CASSSPTGTVEGIGELFF. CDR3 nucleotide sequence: TGTGCCAGCAGTTCCCCAACCGGGACAGTAGAAGGGATCGGGGAGCTGTTTTTT.

This CDR3 is CASSLGDRYNSPLHF. The CDR3 DNA is TGTGCCAGCAGTTTAGGGGACAGATATAATTCACCCCTCCACTTT. The V gene is TRBV28, the J gene TRBJ1-6; 7 bases fit TRBD1. Germline trimming cut 2 bases from V and 4 bases from J; bases unmatched to any gene: 2. The CDR3 is 15 residues long. Per the germline V gene, CDR1 is MDHEN and CDR2 is SYDVKM.

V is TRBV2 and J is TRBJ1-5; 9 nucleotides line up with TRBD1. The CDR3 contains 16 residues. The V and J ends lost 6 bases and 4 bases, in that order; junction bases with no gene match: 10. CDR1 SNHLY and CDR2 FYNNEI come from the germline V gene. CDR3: CASRSHRGRGNQPQHF. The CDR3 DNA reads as TGTGCCAGCAGGAGCCACAGGGGGCGAGGGAATCAGCCCCAGCATTTT.